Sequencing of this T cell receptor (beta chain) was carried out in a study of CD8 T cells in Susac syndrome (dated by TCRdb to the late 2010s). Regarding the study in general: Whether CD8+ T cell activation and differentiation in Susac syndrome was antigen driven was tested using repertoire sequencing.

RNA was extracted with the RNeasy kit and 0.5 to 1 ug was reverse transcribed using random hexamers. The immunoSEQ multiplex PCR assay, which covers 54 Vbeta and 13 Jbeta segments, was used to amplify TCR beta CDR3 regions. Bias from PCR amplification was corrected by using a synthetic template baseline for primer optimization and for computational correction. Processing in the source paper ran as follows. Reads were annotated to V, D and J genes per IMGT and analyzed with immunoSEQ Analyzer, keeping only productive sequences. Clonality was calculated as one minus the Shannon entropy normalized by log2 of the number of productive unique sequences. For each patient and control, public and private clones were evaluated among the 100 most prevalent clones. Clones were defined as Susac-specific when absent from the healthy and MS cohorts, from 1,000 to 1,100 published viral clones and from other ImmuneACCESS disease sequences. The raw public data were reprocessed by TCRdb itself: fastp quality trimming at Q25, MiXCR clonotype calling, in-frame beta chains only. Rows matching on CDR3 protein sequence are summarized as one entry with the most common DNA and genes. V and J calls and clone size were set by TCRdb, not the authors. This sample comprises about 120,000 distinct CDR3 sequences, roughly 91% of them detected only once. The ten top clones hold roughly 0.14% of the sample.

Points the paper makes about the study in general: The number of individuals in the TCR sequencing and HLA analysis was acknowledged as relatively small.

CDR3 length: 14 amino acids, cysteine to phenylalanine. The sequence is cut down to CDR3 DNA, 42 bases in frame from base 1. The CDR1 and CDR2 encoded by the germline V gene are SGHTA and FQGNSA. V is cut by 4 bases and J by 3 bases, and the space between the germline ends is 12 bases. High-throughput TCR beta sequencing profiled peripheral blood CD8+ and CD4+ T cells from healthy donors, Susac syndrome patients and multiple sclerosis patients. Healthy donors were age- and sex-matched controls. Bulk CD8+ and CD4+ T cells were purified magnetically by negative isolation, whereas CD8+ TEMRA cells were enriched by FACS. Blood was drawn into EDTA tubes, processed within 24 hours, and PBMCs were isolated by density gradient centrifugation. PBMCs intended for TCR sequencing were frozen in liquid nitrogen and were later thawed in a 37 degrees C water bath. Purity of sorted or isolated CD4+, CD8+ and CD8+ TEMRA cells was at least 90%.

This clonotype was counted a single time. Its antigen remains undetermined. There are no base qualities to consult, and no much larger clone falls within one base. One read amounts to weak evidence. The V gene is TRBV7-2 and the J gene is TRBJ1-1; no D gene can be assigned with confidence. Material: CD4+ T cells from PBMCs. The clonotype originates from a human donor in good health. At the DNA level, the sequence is TGTGCCAGCAGCTCCATTGGACGGTACACTGAAGCTTTCTTT. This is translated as CASSSIGRYTEAFF. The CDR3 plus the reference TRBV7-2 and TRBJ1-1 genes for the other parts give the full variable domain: GAGVSQSPSNKVTEKGKDVELRCDPISGHTALYWYRQSLGQGLEFLIYFQGNSAPDKSGLPSDRFSAERTGGSVSTLTIQRTQQEDSAVYLCASSSIGRYTEAFFGQGTRLTVV.